The entry below describes one TCR beta chain. Antigen unknown. The source of the sample is a study of shared clonotypes between healthy human individuals. Study-wide points: Limitation of the genetic and exposure-history diversity represented came from the few donors. Generation of non-shared clonotypes was less probable than generation of clonotypes shared by all four donors.

Healthy adults negative for HIV, lacking recent acute infections or vaccinations, served as donors. Some clones are missing from TCRdb's copy, which holds only in-frame ones; the method was immunoSEQ multiplex PCR. This sample has some 2,500,000 clones, with 80% to 95% found just once. CDR3 length equals 15 residues. Germline V gene data show CDR1 as MNHEY and CDR2 as SMNVEV (reference sequence). The V end was cut by 7 bases, the J end by 0 bases, with 15 bases between. Sample: naive CD4+ T cells from PBMCs. Regarding subset: CD45RA+ positively selected. This TCR derives from a young man in good health. Some clones in this sample may be carry-over from other donors' samples. This chain connects TRBV27 to TRBJ1-2; D uncertain. In DNA form, the CDR3 reads TGTGCCAGCACCTTCCCGCAGCTTACTAACTATGGCTACACCTTC. This encodes CASTFPQLTNYGYTF.